The 28 T cell receptor beta chains listed next were all sequenced from one sample in a study of shared clonotypes between healthy human individuals. Generated by immunoSEQ multiplex PCR, the TCRdb table keeps only in-frame clones and is missing some. The sample includes around 500,000 clones, around 79% of them seen just once. Sequencing was done on a sample of PBMCs. These receptors came from a middle-aged woman in good health. Some clones in this sample may be carry-over from other donors' samples.

The chain is built from TRBV15 and TRBJ2-3, with D possibly being TRBD1 or TRBD2 (5 bases each). Germline V lookup: CDR1 LNHNV, CDR2 YYDKDF (reference sequence). V was cut by 1 base and J by 2 bases, with 13 bases left in between. The CDR3 has 16 amino acids. CDR3 DNA: TGTGCCACCAGCAGAGCCCTCCCGGGGCTCACAGATACGCAGTATTTT. Amino acids: CATSRALPGLTDTQYF.

In regard to this clone: A far bigger clonotype differs at one base, so this is likely a read error. V is TRBV6-5 and J is TRBJ2-7; 8 positions match TRBD1. The CDR3 is 16 residues long. The germline gives CDR1 MNHEY, CDR2 SVGAGI. V dropped 2 bases and J dropped 2; count of bases not matched to a gene: 8. CDR3 sequence: CASSYGTPGGPYEQYF. CDR3 coding DNA: TGTGCCAGCAGTTACGGGACCCCAGGGGGCCCCTACGAGCAGTACTTC.

The chain carries TRBV10-2 and TRBJ2-7; 15 nucleotides agree with TRBD2. This CDR3 comprises 16 residues. Germline trimming cut 6 bases from V and 5 bases from J; bases unmatched to any gene: 8. CDR1 WSHSY and CDR2 SAAADI come from the germline V gene. CDR3 DNA sequence: TGCGCCAGCAGCGCCTGGACTAGCGGGAGGGTAAACGAGCAGTACTTC. Its protein is CASSAWTSGRVNEQYF.

The table lists this clone with a few counts. The chain combines TRBV29-1 with TRBJ2-3; TRBD2 agrees at 10 bases. Germline CDR1 reads SQVTM; CDR2 reads ANQGSEA. The CDR3 extends over 13 amino acids. V trimming: 6 bases; J trimming: 6 bases; junction bases outside the gene matches: 6. This CDR3 is CSVKREGLDTQYF. The DNA for the CDR3 is TGCAGCGTGAAGCGGGAGGGCCTGGATACGCAGTATTTT.

The CDR3 protein is CASSTGQGDTEAFF. The CDR3 DNA reads as TGTGCCAGCAGCACGGGACAGGGGGACACTGAAGCTTTCTTT. The rearrangement links TRBV9 to TRBJ1-1, with 11 bases identical to TRBD1. Trimming took 4 bases from V and 3 from J; bases not matched to a gene: 2. Germline values: CDR1 SGDLS, CDR2 YYNGEE. This CDR3 comprises 14 residues.

The rearrangement joins TRBV18 to TRBJ2-2; D is perhaps TRBD2 (6 bases). The V gene lost 6 bases and the J gene lost 10 bases, with 15 bases spanning the gap. CDR3 size: 13 residues. Germline loops: CDR1 KGHSH, CDR2 LQKENI. CDR3 DNA sequence: TGTGCCAGCTCCGGAGGGCGTCGGGAGGAGCTGTTTTTT. Translation: CASSGGRREELFF.

The chain joins TRBV11-2 to TRBJ2-2; possibly TRBD2 for D (6 bases). This CDR3 region has 12 residues. The germline V and J ends were trimmed by 5 bases and 6 bases, with 7 bases remaining between them. The germline CDR1 and CDR2 sequences are SGHAT and FQNNGV. CDR3 coding DNA: TGTGCCAGCAGCCCGGGGGCCGGGGAGCTGTTTTTT. It encodes CASSPGAGELFF.

The genes are TRBV5-8 and TRBJ2-3; D remains unclear. The germline gives CDR1 SGHTS, CDR2 YDEGEE. Between the trimmed V and J ends, which lost 1 base and 0 bases, there was a span of 9 bases. The CDR3 has 15 amino acids. The CDR3 nucleotides are TGTGCCAGCAGCTTGTACGGGTCTAGCACAGATACGCAGTATTTT. Its translation is CASSLYGSSTDTQYF.

The V gene is TRBV2, the J gene TRBJ2-3; 9 bases map to TRBD1. V lost 5 bases, J lost 5 bases, and 5 bases stayed unmatched. Germline CDR1 and CDR2: SNHLY and FYNNEI. The CDR3 loop spans 14 amino acids. The CDR3 DNA sequence: TGTGCCAGCAGTTACACAGGGGGCCGAGATACGCAGTATTTT. It specifies CASSYTGGRDTQYF.

The chain employs TRBV2 and TRBJ2-2; D uncertain. Per germline, CDR1 SNHLY and CDR2 FYNNEI. The CDR3 is 13 residues long. The V end lost 7 bases, the J end lost 6 bases, and 12 bases lay between the germline ends. CDR3 bases: TGTGCCAGCACCCCCGATCGACCCGGGGAGCTGTTTTTT. Translated: CASTPDRPGELFF.

The chain recombines TRBV30 with TRBJ1-5; D is perhaps TRBD1 (6 bases). The germline V and J ends were trimmed by 5 bases and 6 bases, with 8 bases remaining between them. CDR3 size: 11 residues. Per germline, CDR1 GTSNPN and CDR2 SVGIG (reference sequence). DNA for the CDR3: TGTGCCTGGGGGGGCACTCAGCCCCAGCATTTT. It encodes CAWGGTQPQHF.

This rearrangement joins TRBV19 to TRBJ1-2; 8 bases line up with TRBD1. Germline V lookup: CDR1 LNHDA, CDR2 SQIVND (reference sequence). Losses at the gene ends were 3 bases for V and 2 bases for J; bases not matched to a gene: 20. The CDR3 is 20 residues long. The CDR3 region is CASSIFFGRQGPAGNYGYTF. The CDR3 region has the DNA TGTGCCAGTAGTATCTTTTTTGGGAGACAGGGGCCGGCGGGAAACTATGGCTACACCTTC.

This chain uses TRBV5-6 with TRBJ2-2; unclear D gene. CDR1 is SGHDT and CDR2 is YYEEEE in the germline V gene. The CDR3 loop spans 16 amino acids. Between the trimmed V and J ends, which lost 3 bases and 3 bases, there was a span of 15 bases. CDR3 nucleotides: TGTGCCAGCAGCTCGTTGGAGCACACGGACACCGGGGAGCTGTTTTTT. Translated, it gives CASSSLEHTDTGELFF.

This chain links TRBV18 with TRBJ2-7; D remains unclear. The germline gives CDR1 KGHSH, CDR2 LQKENI. This CDR3 is 13 amino acids long. Deletions cut 1 base from V and 3 bases from J, with 7 bases between. The CDR3 protein is CASSPRSHYEQYF. The CDR3 bases are TGTGCCAGCTCACCACGGAGTCACTACGAGCAGTACTTC.

V gene TRBV5-6 combines with J gene TRBJ1-5; D gene unclear. The CDR3 is 15 residues long. V lost 2 bases and J lost 5, with 14 bases in between. Germline CDR1 reads SGHDT; CDR2 reads YYEEEE. CDR3 sequence reads: CASSFGPAAYQPQHF. The CDR3 coding sequence is TGTGCCAGCAGCTTTGGGCCGGCGGCGTATCAGCCCCAGCATTTT.

The V call is TRBV6-5, the J call TRBJ1-1, with D possibly TRBD1 on 6 matching bases. V was shortened by 5 bases and J by 3 bases, with 10 bases between the two germline ends. The CDR3 length is 13 residues. Germline V gene sequence: CDR1 MNHEY, CDR2 SVGAGI. The CDR3 sequence: CASSAGAYTEAFF. CDR3 coding DNA: TGTGCCAGCAGTGCGGGGGCGTACACTGAAGCTTTCTTT.

The rearrangement links TRBV9 to TRBJ1-4; D call uncertain. The CDR3 has 14 amino acids. Germline V gene data show CDR1 as SGDLS and CDR2 as YYNGEE. With 0 bases removed from V and 8 bases from J, the gap between germline ends came to 11 bases. The CDR3 sequence is CASSVGRVGEKLFF. CDR3 nucleotide sequence: TGTGCCAGCAGCGTAGGAAGGGTCGGCGAAAAACTGTTTTTT.

The gene calls are TRBV13 and TRBJ1-4; no firm D call. From germline, CDR1 is PRHDT and CDR2 FYEKMQ (reference sequence). CDR3 length: 13 residues. Between the trimmed V and J ends, which lost 2 bases and 5 bases, there was a span of 6 bases. In DNA, the CDR3 is TGTGCCAGCAGCTTAAGCCGGAATGAAAAACTGTTTTTT. Its translation is CASSLSRNEKLFF.

This rearrangement joins TRBV2 to TRBJ2-5; 7 positions agree with TRBD2. The J call may be mistaken, given a closer DNA end match to TRBJ2-7. Germline lookup yields CDR1 SNHLY and CDR2 FYNNEI. The CDR3 loop spans 14 amino acids. The CDR3 DNA is TGTGCCAGCAGTGGTGGGCGGGAGTCGGACGAGCAGTACTTC. This codes for CASSGGRESDEQYF.

Note on this clone: A much larger clonotype is one base distant, so this may be a read error. For the CDR3, the DNA is TGTGCCAGCAGCTTACACGGGAGCTCCTACGAGCAGTACTTC. Its protein product is CASSLHGSSYEQYF. The chain has TRBV5-4 and TRBJ2-7; perhaps TRBD2 as D (6 bases). Germline CDR1 and CDR2: SGHNT and YYREEE (reference sequence). Trimming removed 2 bases from V and 0 bases from J, with 9 bases in between. The CDR3 is 14 amino acids.

The V call is TRBV7-2, the J call TRBJ2-2; the D is unclear. The CDR3 runs to 13 residues. Germline-derived CDR1 and CDR2 are SGHTA and FQGNSA. V was cut by 6 bases and J by 3 bases, with 8 bases left in between. CDR3: CASSQRDTGELFF. The CDR3 nucleotides read TGTGCCAGCAGTCAGCGAGACACCGGGGAGCTGTTTTTT.

The chain is built from TRBV5-8 and TRBJ2-3; no clear D gene. The CDR3 length is 8 residues. Germline V gives CDR1 SGHTS, CDR2 YDEGEE. The V end lost 7 bases, the J end lost 11 bases, and 5 bases lay between the germline ends. In DNA, the CDR3 is TGTGCCAGCCGCATGCAGTATTTT. Translation: CASRMQYF.

The V call is TRBV15, the J call TRBJ2-5; 11 bases match TRBD2. V shed 4 bases and J 1 base; nucleotides not matched to a gene: 5. Germline V gene sequence: CDR1 LNHNV, CDR2 YYDKDF (reference sequence). CDR3 length: 16 residues. The DNA of the CDR3 is TGTGCCACCAGCACTGGACTAGCGGGCACCCAAGAGACCCAGTACTTC. Translated, it gives CATSTGLAGTQETQYF.

This chain connects TRBV5-4 to TRBJ2-3; D possibly matches TRBD1 or TRBD2 (6 bases each). With 3 bases removed from V and 2 bases from J, the gap between germline ends came to 13 bases. Germline V gene data show CDR1 as SGHNT and CDR2 as YYREEE (reference sequence). The length of the CDR3 is 15 residues. CDR3: CASSSRGQNTDTQYF. DNA of the CDR3: TGTGCCAGCAGCTCCCGGGGGCAGAACACAGATACGCAGTATTTT.

This rearrangement joins TRBV7-3 to TRBJ2-1; maybe TRBD2 (6 bases). This CDR3 has 18 residues. The germline V and J ends were trimmed by 2 bases and 3 bases, with 20 bases remaining between them. The germline CDR1 and CDR2 sequences are SGHTA and FQGTGA. The chain's CDR3 is CASSLDTPGPAGYNEQFF. The CDR3 DNA sequence: TGTGCCAGCAGCTTAGATACTCCGGGGCCAGCGGGCTACAATGAGCAGTTCTTC.

The count of this clone is one. This chain uses TRBV7-2 with TRBJ2-4; no reliable D call. Trimming cost V 1 base and J 1 base, with 11 bases left between them. The CDR3 runs to 16 residues. Germline values: CDR1 SGHTA, CDR2 FQGNSA. CDR3 nucleotide sequence: TGTGCCAGCAGCTTAGTGGTCCTGGGGGCCAAAAACATTCAGTACTTC. Protein: CASSLVVLGAKNIQYF.

This clone was recorded only once. V and J are TRBV5-4 and TRBJ2-3, with TRBD1 matching 7 bases. The CDR3 has 15 amino acids. V gave up 0 bases and J gave up 2 bases; unmatched junction bases: 3. CDR1 is SGHNT, CDR2 YYREEE, per germline (reference sequence). This chain's CDR3 is CASSLGGGVTDTQYF. The CDR3 DNA reads TGTGCCAGCAGCTTGGGAGGGGGCGTCACAGATACGCAGTATTTT. Together with reference TRBV5-4 and TRBJ2-3, the CDR3 gives the full variable domain: ETGVTQSPTHLIKTRGQQVTLRCSSQSGHNTVSWYQQALGQGPQFIFQYYREEENGRGNFPPRFSGLQFPNYSSELNVNALELDDSALYLCASSLGGGVTDTQYFGPGTRLTVL.

A word on this clone: The sample has other DNA sequences that encode this CDR3 too. The chain uses TRBV5-1 and TRBJ2-5; D remains ambiguous. In germline, CDR1 is SGHRS, CDR2 YFSETQ. Between the trimmed V and J ends, which lost 0 bases and 2 bases, there was a span of 8 bases. CDR3 length: 14 residues. CDR3 in DNA: TGCGCCAGCAGCTTGGGGGGATTTCAAGAGACCCAGTACTTC. As protein: CASSLGGFQETQYF.